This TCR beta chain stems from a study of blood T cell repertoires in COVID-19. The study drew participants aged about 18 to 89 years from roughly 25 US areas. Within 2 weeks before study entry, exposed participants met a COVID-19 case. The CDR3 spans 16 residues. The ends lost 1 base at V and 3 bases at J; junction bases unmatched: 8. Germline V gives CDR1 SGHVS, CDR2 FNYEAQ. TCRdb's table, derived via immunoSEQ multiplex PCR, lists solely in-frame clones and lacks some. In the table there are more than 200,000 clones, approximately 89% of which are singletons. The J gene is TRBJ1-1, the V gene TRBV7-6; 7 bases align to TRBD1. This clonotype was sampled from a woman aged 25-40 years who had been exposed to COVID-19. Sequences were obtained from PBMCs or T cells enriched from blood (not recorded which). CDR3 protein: CASSLDIPGQYTEAFF. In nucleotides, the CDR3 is TGTGCCAGCAGCTTAGACATACCGGGACAGTACACTGAAGCTTTCTTT.